This section outlines one TCR beta chain sequence together with its context. This receptor's antigen is unknown. Within one base of it there is no much larger clone, and no base qualities were kept. The germline V gene supplies CDR1 SQVTM and CDR2 ANQGSEA. The CDR3 measures 15 amino acids from cysteine to phenylalanine. The DNA shown is the 45-base CDR3, in frame from base 1. Deletion took 4 bases off V and 1 base off J, with a span of 16 bases between the germline ends. The data derive from a study of blood T cell repertoires in COVID-19 (dated by TCRdb to about 2020). Regarding the complete study: Samples from collaborators originated in the United States, Italy and Spain and spanned both the acute and convalescent phases of COVID-19. The material from the prospective study consisted of cDNA or gDNA derived from T cells, B-cell-depleted T cells, or PBMCs. The dataset comprised deeply sampled blood TCRbeta repertoires from subjects exposed to, actively infected with, or recovered from COVID-19. The repertoires were released in a freely available public database intended as a resource for research on the immune response to SARS-CoV-2. The samples were drawn from the first 160 participants of the ongoing ImmuneRACE study and from 1,254 subjects provided by 6 global collaborators. Sample metadata almost always included a de-identified subject ID, COVID-19 status, age in years and sex. Where available, HLA class I and class II types were obtained from metadata supplied by the sample provider rather than from assay-based typing. On the study overall, not on this receptor specifically: Clinical and demographic metadata were provided uncurated, with the amount varying by source and participant.

The collaborating institutions used their own protocols to collect whole blood in K2EDTA tubes. For TCRbeta analysis, collaborator samples were shipped as frozen whole blood, as isolated PBMCs, or as DNA extracted from either sample type. TCRbeta CDR3 regions were amplified from genomic DNA by means of the immunoSEQ Assay, a bias-controlled multiplex PCR. The authors' pipeline ran thus. The number of nucleated cells in each sample was estimated by amplification of reference gene primers within the assay. To quantify the absolute abundance of each unique TCRbeta CDR3 rearrangement, sequence reads were collapsed and filtered. For each sample, productive Simpson clonality was calculated by taking the square root of Simpson's diversity index across productive rearrangements. Held by TCRdb, this immuneACCESS table contains in-frame sequences only and omits some clones. Under half of the omission traces to an unresolved V gene where checked; the cause of the rest is unknown. That table is the source of V, J and clone size, and D and trimming were worked out from the DNA. In all, the sample holds about 150,000 clones, and around 80% of those were seen once. The ten largest clonotypes hold roughly 15% of the sample.

This sequence originates from a human donor with acute or convalescent COVID-19. The donor label of this sample is uncertain. The V gene is TRBV29-1 and the J gene is TRBJ1-1; a weak D assignment points to TRBD1 (6 bases agree). Sequencing was done on a sample of peripheral blood. The DNA sequence is given as TGCAGCGTTGTAACGACCACAGGGACGAACACTGAAGCTTTCTTT. It translates as CSVVTTTGTNTEAFF. The CDR3 plus the reference TRBV29-1 and TRBJ1-1 genes for the other parts give the full variable domain: SAVISQKPSRDICQRGTSLTIQCQVDSQVTMMFWYRQQPGQSLTLIATANQGSEATYESGFVIDKFPISRPNLTFSTLTVSNMSPEDSSIYLCSVVTTTGTNTEAFFGQGTRLTVV.